This T cell receptor beta chain was captured by sequencing in a study of blood T cell repertoires in COVID-19. Study processing details: The authors estimated nucleated cell counts from reference gene primer amplification. TCRdb's table, derived via immunoSEQ multiplex PCR, lists solely in-frame clones and lacks some. Clone size and the V and J calls come from that table; the DNA yielded D and trimming. The data show 80,000 to 95,000 clones, 75% to 90% seen once. The V end lost 1 base, the J end lost 4 bases, and 7 bases lay between the germline ends. In germline, CDR1 is SGHTA, CDR2 FQGTGA. CDR3 length: 13 residues.

The V gene is TRBV7-3, the J gene TRBJ2-5, with D unresolved. The clonotype was recovered from an elderly woman with active or convalescent COVID-19. Sequencing was carried out using peripheral blood. The CDR3 loop reads CASSLIPRETQYF. In DNA form, the CDR3 reads TGTGCCAGCAGCTTAATCCCCCGAGAGACCCAGTACTTC.